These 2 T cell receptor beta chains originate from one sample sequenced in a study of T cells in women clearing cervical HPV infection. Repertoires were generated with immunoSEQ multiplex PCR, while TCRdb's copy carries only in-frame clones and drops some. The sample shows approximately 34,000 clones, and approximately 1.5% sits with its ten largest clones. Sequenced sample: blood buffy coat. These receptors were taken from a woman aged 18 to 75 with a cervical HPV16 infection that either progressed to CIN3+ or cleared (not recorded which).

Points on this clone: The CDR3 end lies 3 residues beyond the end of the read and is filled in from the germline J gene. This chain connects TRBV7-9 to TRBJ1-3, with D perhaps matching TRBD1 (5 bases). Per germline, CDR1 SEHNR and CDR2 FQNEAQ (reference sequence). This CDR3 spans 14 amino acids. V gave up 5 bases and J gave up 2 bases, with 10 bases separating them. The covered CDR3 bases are TGTGCCAGCAGCCCAGGGTGGGCTGGAAACACC. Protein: CASSPGWAGNT. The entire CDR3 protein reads CASSPGWAGNTIYF. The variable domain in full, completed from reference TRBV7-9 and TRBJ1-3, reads DTGVSQNPRHKITKRGQNVTFRCDPISEHNRLYWYRQTLGQGPEFLTYFQNEAQLEKSRLLSDRFSAERPKGSFSTLEIQRTEQGDSAMYLCASSPGWAGNTIYFGEGSWLTVV.

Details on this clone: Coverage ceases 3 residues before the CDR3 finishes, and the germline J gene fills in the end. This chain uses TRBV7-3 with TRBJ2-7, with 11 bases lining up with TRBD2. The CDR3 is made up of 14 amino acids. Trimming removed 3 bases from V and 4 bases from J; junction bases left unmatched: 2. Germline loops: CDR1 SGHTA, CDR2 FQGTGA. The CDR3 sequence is CASSFTSGRYEQYF. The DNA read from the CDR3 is TGTGCCAGCAGCTTCACTAGCGGGAGATACGAG.